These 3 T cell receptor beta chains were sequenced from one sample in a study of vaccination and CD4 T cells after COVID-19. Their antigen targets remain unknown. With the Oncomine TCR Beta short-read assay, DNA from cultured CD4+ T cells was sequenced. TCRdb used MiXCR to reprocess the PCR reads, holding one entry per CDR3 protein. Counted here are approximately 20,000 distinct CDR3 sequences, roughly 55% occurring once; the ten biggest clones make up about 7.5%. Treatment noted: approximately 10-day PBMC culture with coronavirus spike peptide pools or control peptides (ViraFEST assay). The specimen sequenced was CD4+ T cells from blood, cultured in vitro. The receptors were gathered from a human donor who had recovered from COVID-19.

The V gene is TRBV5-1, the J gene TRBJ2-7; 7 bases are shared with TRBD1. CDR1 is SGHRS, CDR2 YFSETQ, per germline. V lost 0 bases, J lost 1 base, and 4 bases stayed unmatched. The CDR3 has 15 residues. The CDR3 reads CASSLGTGQSYEQYF. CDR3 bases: TGCGCCAGCAGCTTGGGGACAGGTCAATCCTACGAGCAGTACTTC.

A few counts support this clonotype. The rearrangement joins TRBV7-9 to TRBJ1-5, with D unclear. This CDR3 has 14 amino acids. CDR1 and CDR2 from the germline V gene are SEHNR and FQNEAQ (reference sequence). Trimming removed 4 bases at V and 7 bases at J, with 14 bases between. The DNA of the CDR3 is TGTGCCAGCAGCTCGGGCTTTGGGCGCCAGCCCCAGCATTTT. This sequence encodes CASSSGFGRQPQHF.

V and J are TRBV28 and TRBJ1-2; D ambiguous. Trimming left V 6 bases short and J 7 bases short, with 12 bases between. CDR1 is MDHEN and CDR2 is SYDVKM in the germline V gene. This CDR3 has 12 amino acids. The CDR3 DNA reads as TGTGCCAGCAGACCCCCCTCCCTTGGCTACACCTTC. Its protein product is CASRPPSLGYTF.